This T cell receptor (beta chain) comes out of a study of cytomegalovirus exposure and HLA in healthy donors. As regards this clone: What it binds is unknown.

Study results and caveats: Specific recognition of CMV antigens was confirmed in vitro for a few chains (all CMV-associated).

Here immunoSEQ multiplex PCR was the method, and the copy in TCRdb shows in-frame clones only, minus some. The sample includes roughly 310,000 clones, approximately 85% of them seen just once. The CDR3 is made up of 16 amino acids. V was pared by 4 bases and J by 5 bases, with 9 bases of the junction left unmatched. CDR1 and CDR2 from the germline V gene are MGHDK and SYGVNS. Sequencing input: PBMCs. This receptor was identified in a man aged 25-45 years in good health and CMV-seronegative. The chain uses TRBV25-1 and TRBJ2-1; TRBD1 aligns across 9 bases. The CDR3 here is CASSATGGFVHNEQFF. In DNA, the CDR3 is TGTGCCAGCAGTGCGACAGGGGGTTTTGTACACAATGAGCAGTTCTTC.